Presented here are 15 T cell receptor beta chains from one specimen sequenced in a study of CD8+ T cells in alopecia areata. Reverse transcription of extracted RNA yielded cDNA, which provided the sequencing template. This table comes from immunoSEQ multiplex PCR, and its TCRdb copy is limited to in-frame clones, with some not included. This table holds a few hundred thousand clones, roughly 44% found once. Treatment in this sample: oral pan-JAK inhibitor, 5-10 mg twice daily. This sample comprised CD4+ T cells sorted from blood, obtained at approximately week 37, from a patient treated with tofacitinib. The receptors derive from a human donor with alopecia areata.

J is TRBJ2-1 and V is TRBV12-5; the D is unclear. This CDR3 is 13 amino acids long. Germline values: CDR1 LGHNT, CDR2 FRNRAP. Trimming took off 1 base at V and 4 bases at J, with 5 bases between the two ends. The CDR3 DNA reads TGTGCTAGTGGTTTGGAGAGTTACAATGAGCAGTTCTTC. Protein product: CASGLESYNEQFF.

The chain is built from TRBV27 and TRBJ2-2; 15 nucleotides align to TRBD2. Trimming took 5 bases from V and 4 from J; bases not matched to a gene: 11. In germline, CDR1 is MNHEY, CDR2 SMNVEV (reference sequence). CDR3 size: 19 residues. CDR3 bases: TGTGCCAGCAGTACCTACCCGGGACTAGCGGGAGGTGCCACCGGGGAGCTGTTTTTT. Translated: CASSTYPGLAGGATGELFF.

V gene TRBV25-1 combines with J gene TRBJ2-7, with 9 bases that match TRBD1. CDR1 and CDR2 (germline): MGHDK, SYGVNS. The CDR3 runs to 13 residues. Losses at the gene ends were 6 bases for V and 6 bases for J; bases not matched to a gene: 6. In DNA form, the CDR3 reads TGTGCCAGCAGAGAGTGGACAGGGGTCGAGCAGTACTTC. It is translated as CASREWTGVEQYF.

This chain uses TRBV29-1 with TRBJ2-5, with D perhaps TRBD1 or TRBD2 (5 bases each). Trimming stripped 1 base from V and 2 bases from J, with 14 bases between. Germline loops: CDR1 SQVTM, CDR2 ANQGSEA. The CDR3 has 15 amino acids. CDR3 DNA sequence: TGCAGCGTTGAAGGGGACGTACAGAAGCAAGAGACCCAGTACTTC. It yields the protein CSVEGDVQKQETQYF. Using reference TRBV29-1 and TRBJ2-5 for the parts outside the CDR3, the full variable domain is SAVISQKPSRDICQRGTSLTIQCQVDSQVTMMFWYRQQPGQSLTLIATANQGSEATYESGFVIDKFPISRPNLTFSTLTVSNMSPEDSSIYLCSVEGDVQKQETQYFGPGTRLLVL.

V is TRBV7-9 and J is TRBJ2-5; no clear D gene. The germline CDR1 and CDR2 sequences are SEHNR and FQNEAQ (reference sequence). Trimming shortened V by 6 bases and J by 0 bases, and 17 bases separated the two germline ends. This CDR3 spans 16 amino acids. In DNA form, the CDR3 reads TGTGCCAGCAGTTCAGGCGGCGGCCATAACCAAGAGACCCAGTACTTC. The encoded protein is CASSSGGGHNQETQYF.

This clone was observed a handful of times. This chain links TRBV4-1 with TRBJ1-2; no clear D gene. The CDR3 runs 17 residues. The germline V gene encodes CDR1 MGHRA and CDR2 YSYEKL. V was shortened by 1 base and J by 1 base, with 16 bases between the two germline ends. The CDR3 bases are TGCGCCAGCAGCCAAGCACCATCAGCGAGCTTTAACTATGGCTACACCTTC. It specifies CASSQAPSASFNYGYTF.

This clone was detected only a few times. This chain links TRBV7-9 with TRBJ2-7; D perhaps matches TRBD1 (5 bases). Looked up from germline, CDR1 is SEHNR and CDR2 is FQNEAQ (reference sequence). V dropped 1 base and J dropped 0 bases, with 10 bases sitting between them. The CDR3 is 15 amino acids. In nucleotides, the CDR3 is TGTGCCAGCAGCTTAGGGGGCAGGATCTCCTACGAGCAGTACTTC. Residues: CASSLGGRISYEQYF.

The J gene is TRBJ1-1, the V gene TRBV29-1, with no clear D. Germline assignment: CDR1 SQVTM and CDR2 ANQGSEA. Trimming removed 0 bases at V and 2 bases at J, with 4 bases between. The CDR3 sequence is 12 residues long. Written as DNA, the CDR3 is TGCAGCGTTGAAGAGGGAAACACTGAAGCTTTCTTT. The encoded protein is CSVEEGNTEAFF.

This rearrangement joins TRBV10-3 to TRBJ2-7; maybe TRBD2 (6 bases). Germline V gene sequence: CDR1 ENHRY, CDR2 SYGVKD. V was pared by 5 bases and J by 12 bases, with 29 bases between. The CDR3 spans 16 residues. CDR3 DNA sequence: TGTGCCATCAGTCGGGCCCCCGGAGTAGCGGCCCCCGAAGGGTACTTC. Amino acids: CAISRAPGVAAPEGYF.

This chain joins TRBV5-1 and TRBJ2-1; 12 nucleotides match TRBD2. The CDR3 loop spans 15 amino acids. Unmatched junction bases numbered 4, after V lost 2 bases and J lost 7 bases. Germline V gene lookup returns CDR1 SGHRS and CDR2 YFSETQ. This CDR3 is CASSLLAGGLNEQFF. The CDR3 nucleotides read TGCGCCAGCAGCTTACTAGCGGGAGGTTTGAATGAGCAGTTCTTC.

This clone was found a few times. The rearrangement links TRBV30 to TRBJ2-1; the D gene is possibly TRBD1 (6 bases). Germline CDR1 and CDR2: GTSNPN and SVGIG (reference sequence). The CDR3 totals 14 residues. Between the trimmed V and J ends, which lost 4 bases and 5 bases, there was a span of 15 bases. The DNA of the CDR3 is TGTGCCTGGAAGGGGCAGGGGCGACACAATGAGCAGTTCTTC. Translation gives CAWKGQGRHNEQFF.

The chain joins TRBV6-6 to TRBJ2-3, with D perhaps TRBD1 (5 bases). The germline V and J ends were trimmed by 4 bases and 6 bases, with 20 bases remaining between them. Germline CDR1 reads MNHNY; CDR2 reads SVGAGI (reference sequence). The CDR3 loop spans 16 amino acids. The CDR3 DNA follows: TGTGCCAGCAGTTCAGGGCCCCCCGCGGTACGGGATACGCAGTATTTT. As protein: CASSSGPPAVRDTQYF.

The rearrangement joins TRBV11-2 to TRBJ1-2; no firm D call. This CDR3 has 14 residues. CDR1 is SGHAT, CDR2 FQNNGV, per germline. Trimming took 5 bases from V and 0 from J, leaving 10 bases between them. The CDR3 nucleotides are TGTGCCAGCAGCCCAACGGCCGCTAACTATGGCTACACCTTC. This sequence encodes CASSPTAANYGYTF.

This chain connects TRBV5-6 to TRBJ2-7; 7 bases are shared with TRBD2. Germline V gives CDR1 SGHDT, CDR2 YYEEEE. The CDR3 totals 15 residues. The V gene end was trimmed by 4 bases and the J gene end by 5 bases; junction bases not matched to a gene: 12. The CDR3 region is CASSPRGTTVNEQYF. The CDR3 bases are TGTGCCAGCAGCCCGCGGGGGACCACCGTCAACGAGCAGTACTTC.

The rearrangement links TRBV9 to TRBJ2-7; 8 bases fit TRBD2. CDR1 SGDLS and CDR2 YYNGEE come from the germline V gene. With 1 base clipped from V and 2 bases from J, the junction kept 8 bases outside the gene matches. This CDR3 region has 16 residues. The CDR3 nucleotides read TGTGCCAGCAGCGTACCCCGACTAGCGCGGACCTACGAGCAGTACTTC. Translation: CASSVPRLARTYEQYF. Looking up the rest from reference TRBV9 and TRBJ2-7 gives the full variable domain: DSGVTQTPKHLITATGQRVTLRCSPRSGDLSVYWYQQSLDQGLQFLIQYYNGEERAKGNILERFSAQQFPDLHSELNLSSLELGDSALYFCASSVPRLARTYEQYFGPGTRLTVT.